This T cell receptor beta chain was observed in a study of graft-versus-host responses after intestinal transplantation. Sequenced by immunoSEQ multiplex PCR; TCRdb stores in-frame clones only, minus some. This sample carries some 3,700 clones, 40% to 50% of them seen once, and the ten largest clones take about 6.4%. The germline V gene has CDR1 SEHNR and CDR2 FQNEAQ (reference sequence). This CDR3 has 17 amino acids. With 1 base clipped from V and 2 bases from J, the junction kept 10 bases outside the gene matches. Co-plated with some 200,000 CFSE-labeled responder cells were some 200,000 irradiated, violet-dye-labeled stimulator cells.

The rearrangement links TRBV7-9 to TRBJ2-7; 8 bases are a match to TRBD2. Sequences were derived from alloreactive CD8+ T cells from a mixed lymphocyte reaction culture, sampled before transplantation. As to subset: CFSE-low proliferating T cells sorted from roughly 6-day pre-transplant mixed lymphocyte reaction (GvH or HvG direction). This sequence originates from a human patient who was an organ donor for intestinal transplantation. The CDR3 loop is CASSLDRGGTPTYEQYF. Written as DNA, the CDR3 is TGTGCCAGCAGCTTAGATCGGGGGGGGACTCCCACCTACGAGCAGTACTTC.